Presented here are 24 T cell receptor beta chains from one specimen sequenced in a study of shared clonotypes between healthy human individuals. TCRdb's copy holds only in-frame clones and misses some; the assay was immunoSEQ multiplex PCR. The data show hundreds of thousands of clones, about two thirds seen once. Sequences were obtained from memory CD4+ T cells sorted from blood. The subset was: CD45RA-negative fraction. These receptors all stem from a woman aged 30 to 39 in good health.

This sequence joins TRBV19 and TRBJ2-1, with D perhaps assigned TRBD1 or TRBD2 (6 bases each). CDR1 LNHDA and CDR2 SQIVND come from the germline V gene (reference sequence). The ends were cut back, 7 bases at V and 6 bases at J, with 22 bases in the middle. The CDR3 is 16 residues long. The CDR3 sequence is CASNERGGDRTNEQFF. The CDR3 DNA follows: TGTGCCAGTAATGAGAGGGGAGGAGACAGGACCAATGAGCAGTTCTTC.

The table lists this clone with a count of one. The rearrangement links TRBV6-5 to TRBJ2-7, with 9 bases identical to TRBD2. In germline, CDR1 is MNHEY, CDR2 SVGAGI. This CDR3 comprises 15 residues. V shed 4 bases and J 0 bases; nucleotides not matched to a gene: 4. DNA for the CDR3: TGTGCCAGCAGTTCGACTAGCGGCCCCTCCTACGAGCAGTACTTC. Protein product: CASSSTSGPSYEQYF.

The chain combines TRBV7-2 with TRBJ2-3; tentatively, D is TRBD2 (6 bases). The CDR3 length is 12 residues. Germline V gene lookup returns CDR1 SGHTA and CDR2 FQGNSA. Trimming cost V 5 bases and J 7 bases, with 10 bases left between them. The CDR3 is CASSLGLNTQYF. DNA of the CDR3: TGTGCCAGCAGCCTAGGACTAAATACGCAGTATTTT.

The chain joins TRBV7-3 to TRBJ2-7; the match to TRBD1 covers 10 bases. The CDR3 spans 16 residues. J lost 4 bases, V lost 2 bases, and 8 bases had no gene match. The germline CDR1 and CDR2 sequences are SGHTA and FQGTGA. The CDR3 spells CASSLQFGQGVYEQYF. The CDR3 DNA is TGTGCCAGCAGCTTACAGTTCGGACAGGGGGTATACGAGCAGTACTTC.

The V call is TRBV7-8, the J call TRBJ1-2; D unclear. Between the trimmed V and J ends, which lost 1 base and 4 bases, there was a span of 13 bases. The CDR3 totals 15 residues. Germline CDR1 reads SGHVS; CDR2 reads FQNEAQ. CDR3 protein: CASSLVSGPSYGYTF. In DNA form, the CDR3 reads TGTGCCAGCAGCTTAGTTTCCGGCCCTAGCTATGGCTACACCTTC.

The CDR3 DNA follows: TGTGCCAGGACATCCCCTGAGGGAGGGCCTACCTACGAGCAGTACTTC. Translating it yields CARTSPEGGPTYEQYF. V and J are TRBV6-4 and TRBJ2-7, with TRBD2 matching over 7 bases. The CDR3 length is 16 residues. Germline V gene lookup returns CDR1 MRHNA and CDR2 SNTAGT. Trimming took 9 bases from V and 2 from J; bases not matched to a gene: 16.

The chain uses TRBV2 and TRBJ2-5; 9 positions match TRBD1. Germline CDR1 SNHLY, CDR2 FYNNEI. Trimming cost V 7 bases and J 10 bases; bases outside gene matches: 16. The CDR3 sequence is 15 residues long. The CDR3 reads CASTPGQGRHGGQYF. The CDR3 DNA follows: TGTGCCAGCACACCGGGACAGGGAAGGCACGGGGGCCAGTACTTC.

CDR3 in amino acids: CASSLRTASYNEQFF. The CDR3 DNA follows: TGTGCCAGCAGCTTGAGGACTGCTTCCTACAATGAGCAGTTCTTC. The rearrangement links TRBV11-3 to TRBJ2-1; TRBD2 might be the D (5 bases). The CDR3 has 15 amino acids. V dropped 3 bases and J dropped 1 base, with 10 bases sitting between them. The germline V gene encodes CDR1 SGHNT and CDR2 YENEEA.

This chain connects TRBV14 to TRBJ2-7; possible D gene TRBD2, 6 bases. Germline-derived CDR1 and CDR2 are SGHDN and FVKESK. The CDR3 contains 15 residues. Trimming took off 1 base at V and 0 bases at J, with 10 bases between the two ends. CDR3 DNA: TGTGCCAGCAGCCAAGTCCTCGGGAGCTCCTACGAGCAGTACTTC. Amino acid sequence: CASSQVLGSSYEQYF.

The V and J genes are TRBV18 and TRBJ2-1; tentative D call: TRBD2 (6 bases). V dropped 3 bases and J dropped 10 bases, with 19 bases sitting between them. This CDR3 comprises 15 residues. From germline, CDR1 is KGHSH and CDR2 LQKENI. CDR3 protein: CASSPGLVPSGEQFF. CDR3 nucleotide sequence: TGTGCCAGCTCACCCGGTTTGGTACCAAGCGGGGAGCAGTTCTTC.

This clone was seen a few times. The chain has TRBV28 and TRBJ2-3; 8 bases line up with TRBD2. V lost 6 bases, J lost 2 bases, and 13 bases stayed unmatched. CDR1 is MDHEN, CDR2 SYDVKM, per germline. There are 17 residues in the CDR3. CDR3 sequence: CASRPDGSGKYTDTQYF. CDR3 nucleotide sequence: TGTGCCAGCAGGCCGGATGGTAGCGGGAAATACACAGATACGCAGTATTTT.

The CDR3 DNA sequence: TGTGCCAGCAGCTCCCAAACAGGTGGCGAGCAGTTCTTC. Translation gives CASSSQTGGEQFF. The chain carries TRBV7-9 and TRBJ2-1, with TRBD1 as a possible D gene (5 bases). Trimming stripped 4 bases from V and 10 bases from J, with 14 bases between. Looked up from germline, CDR1 is SEHNR and CDR2 is FQNEAQ (reference sequence). The CDR3 length is 13 residues.

The V call is TRBV4-1, the J call TRBJ2-5; 15 bases line up with TRBD2. With 1 base clipped from V and 5 bases from J, the junction kept 5 bases outside the gene matches. CDR3 length: 17 amino acids. Germline V gene sequence: CDR1 MGHRA, CDR2 YSYEKL. CDR3 bases: TGCGCCAGCAGCCAAGTGGGACTAGCGGGAGGTTTTGAGACCCAGTACTTC. Its translation: CASSQVGLAGGFETQYF.

This chain connects TRBV18 to TRBJ2-5, with 7 bases aligning to TRBD1. Germline V gene data show CDR1 as KGHSH and CDR2 as LQKENI. The CDR3 is made up of 15 amino acids. The ends lost 6 bases at V and 4 bases at J; junction bases unmatched: 11. The CDR3 DNA sequence: TGTGCCAGCTCGGAAGCGCAGGGGGTGAGAGAGACCCAGTACTTC. Amino acids: CASSEAQGVRETQYF.

The count of this clone is one. Other DNA sequences within the sample encode an identical CDR3. The chain couples TRBV5-1 to TRBJ2-5; 8 positions match TRBD1. CDR1 is SGHRS and CDR2 is YFSETQ in the germline V gene. V lost 3 bases and J lost 2; bases outside the gene matches: 6. The CDR3 length is 15 residues. The CDR3 loop is CASSSTGGLQETQYF. The CDR3 DNA reads as TGCGCCAGCAGCTCAACAGGGGGTCTTCAAGAGACCCAGTACTTC.

The rearrangement links TRBV7-3 to TRBJ1-2, with a tentative D call TRBD1 (5 bases). CDR1 SGHTA and CDR2 FQGTGA come from the germline V gene. Between the trimmed V and J ends, which lost 5 bases and 8 bases, there was a span of 15 bases. The CDR3 has 13 amino acids. The CDR3 here is CASSLNGRGGYTF. The CDR3, as DNA: TGTGCCAGCAGCCTAAACGGGAGGGGAGGCTACACCTTC.

Remarks on this clone: The same CDR3 is also encoded by other DNA sequences in this sample. The V and J genes are TRBV7-6 and TRBJ1-2; D is uncertain. V was cut by 1 base and J by 2 bases, with 8 bases left in between. Germline loops: CDR1 SGHVS, CDR2 FNYEAQ. There are 14 residues in the CDR3. The DNA of the CDR3 is TGTGCCAGCAGCTTAGATGCAACAAACTATGGCTACACCTTC. This translates into CASSLDATNYGYTF. The variable domain in full, completed from reference TRBV7-6 and TRBJ1-2, reads GAGVSQSPRYKVTKRGQDVALRCDPISGHVSLYWYRQALGQGPEFLTYFNYEAQQDKSGLPNDRFSAERPEGSISTLTIQRTEQRDSAMYRCASSLDATNYGYTFGSGTRLTVV.

The chain carries TRBV7-9 and TRBJ1-2; the D is unclear. This CDR3 is built from 16 residues. Per the germline V gene, CDR1 is SEHNR and CDR2 is FQNEAQ (reference sequence). Trimming left V 3 bases short and J 0 bases short, with 14 bases between. CDR3 in amino acids: CASSFGRERSNYGYTF. CDR3 coding DNA: TGTGCCAGCAGCTTTGGCCGGGAACGCTCTAACTATGGCTACACCTTC. The entire variable domain, with the rest obtained from reference TRBV7-9 and TRBJ1-2, is as follows: DTGVSQNPRHKITKRGQNVTFRCDPISEHNRLYWYRQTLGQGPEFLTYFQNEAQLEKSRLLSDRFSAERPKGSFSTLEIQRTEQGDSAMYLCASSFGRERSNYGYTFGSGTRLTVV.

CDR3 loop: CASSLQGIFDEQYF. In DNA, the CDR3 is TGTGCCAGCAGCTTACAGGGCATCTTCGACGAGCAGTACTTC. This chain uses TRBV7-9 with TRBJ2-7; tentatively, D is TRBD1 (5 bases). Germline assignment: CDR1 SEHNR and CDR2 FQNEAQ (reference sequence). Deletions cut 2 bases from V and 5 bases from J, with 13 bases between. The CDR3 extends over 14 amino acids.

V is TRBV19 and J is TRBJ2-1; D possibly uses TRBD1 or TRBD2 (5 bases each). The CDR3 runs 13 residues. CDR1 and CDR2 from the germline V gene are LNHDA and SQIVND (reference sequence). Trimming took off 9 bases at V and 3 bases at J, with 12 bases between the two ends. CDR3 loop: CASARDRYNEQFF. CDR3 DNA sequence: TGTGCCAGCGCCAGGGACCGCTACAATGAGCAGTTCTTC.

The chain recombines TRBV7-2 with TRBJ1-5, with 7 bases aligning to TRBD1. J gave up 6 bases and V 5 bases, and 4 bases lay outside the gene matches. The V gene's germline CDR1 is SGHTA and CDR2 FQGNSA. The CDR3 is 13 amino acids. In DNA form, the CDR3 reads TGTGCCAGCAGCACTGACAGGGTTCAGCCCCAGCATTTT. This encodes CASSTDRVQPQHF. Combining the CDR3 with reference TRBV7-2 and TRBJ1-5 gives the whole variable domain GAGVSQSPSNKVTEKGKDVELRCDPISGHTALYWYRQSLGQGLEFLIYFQGNSAPDKSGLPSDRFSAERTGGSVSTLTIQRTQQEDSAVYLCASSTDRVQPQHFGDGTRLSIL.

The chain links TRBV5-1 to TRBJ1-4; D call uncertain. This CDR3 has 15 amino acids. The germline V and J ends were trimmed by 1 base and 2 bases, with 9 bases remaining between them. The germline V gene has CDR1 SGHRS and CDR2 YFSETQ. CDR3 in amino acids: CASSLSVGTNEKLFF. CDR3 nucleotide sequence: TGCGCCAGCAGCTTGAGTGTCGGCACTAATGAAAAACTGTTTTTT.

CDR3 bases: TGTGCCAGCAGCTCTAGACCAGGACAGGTTTACAATGAGCAGTTCTTC. This sequence encodes CASSSRPGQVYNEQFF. The chain couples TRBV7-8 to TRBJ2-1; 7 bases align to TRBD1. J gave up 4 bases and V 4 bases, and 10 bases lay outside the gene matches. This CDR3 comprises 16 residues. Germline loops: CDR1 SGHVS, CDR2 FQNEAQ.

The chain couples TRBV28 to TRBJ2-1; 7 bases match TRBD1. Germline CDR1 and CDR2: MDHEN and SYDVKM. The J segment lost 0 bases and the V segment lost 5 bases, leaving 4 bases of the junction unmatched. The CDR3 consists of 15 residues. DNA for the CDR3: TGTGCCAGCAGTAGGGGGACAGACTCCTACAATGAGCAGTTCTTC. Encoded protein: CASSRGTDSYNEQFF.